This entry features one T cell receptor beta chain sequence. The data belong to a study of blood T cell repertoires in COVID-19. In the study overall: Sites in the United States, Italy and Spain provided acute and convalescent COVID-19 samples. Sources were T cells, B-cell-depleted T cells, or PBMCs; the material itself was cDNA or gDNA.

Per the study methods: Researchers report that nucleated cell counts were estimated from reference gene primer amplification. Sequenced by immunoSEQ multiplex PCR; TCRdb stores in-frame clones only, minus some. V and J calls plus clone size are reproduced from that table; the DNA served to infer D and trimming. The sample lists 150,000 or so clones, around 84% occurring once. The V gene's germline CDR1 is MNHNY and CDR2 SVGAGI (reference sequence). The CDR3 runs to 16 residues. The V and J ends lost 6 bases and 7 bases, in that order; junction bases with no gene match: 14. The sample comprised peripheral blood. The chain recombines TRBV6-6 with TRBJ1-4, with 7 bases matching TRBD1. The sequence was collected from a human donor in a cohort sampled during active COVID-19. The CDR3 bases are TGTGCCAGCAGCCCCCATGAGGGGGCTTGGGGTGAAAAACTGTTTTTT. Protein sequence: CASSPHEGAWGEKLFF.